The clone carrying this T cell receptor (beta chain) was counted a few times. The CDR3 is 13 amino acids. V lost 4 bases and J 4 bases, leaving 10 bases between the germline ends. Germline lookup yields CDR1 SGHNT and CDR2 YENEEA. Sequencing used immunoSEQ multiplex PCR; TCRdb keeps in-frame clones, though not all of them. The sample yields some 93,000 clones, approximately 82% seen once. The entry originates in a study of cytotoxic CD8 clonotypes in ibrutinib-treated CLL. For the study at large: Partial responses totalled approximately 25 and complete responses 2; after median around 74 months, about 14 remained remitted and approximately twelve progressed.

The sequence came from a human donor with chronic lymphocytic leukemia. The V call is TRBV11-3, the J call TRBJ1-1; maybe TRBD1 (5 bases). Specimen: PBMCs, collected after 12 months of ibrutinib treatment. The CDR3 protein is CASSSGLSTEAFF. CDR3 coding DNA: TGTGCCAGCAGCTCAGGGTTATCCACTGAAGCTTTCTTT.